Each of the 25 T cell receptor beta chains below was sequenced from the same sample in a study of shared clonotypes between healthy human individuals. Repertoires were generated with immunoSEQ multiplex PCR, while TCRdb's copy carries only in-frame clones and drops some. The table records a few million clones, around nine tenths of them present only once. Sequencing was carried out using naive CD4+ T cells sorted from blood. Subset given: CD45RA+ positively selected. The receptor source for this set is a young man in good health.

The chain couples TRBV18 to TRBJ2-7, with TRBD2 identical over 7 bases. The CDR3 loop spans 14 amino acids. Trimming at V came to 2 bases and at J to 6 bases, leaving 7 bases not matched to a gene. CDR1 KGHSH and CDR2 LQKENI come from the germline V gene. The CDR3 DNA reads TGTGCCAGCTCACCAGGGCGGGAGCTCCCCGAGCAGTACTTC. It yields the protein CASSPGRELPEQYF.

The V gene is TRBV6-5, the J gene TRBJ1-1; 7 nucleotides match TRBD1. This CDR3 region has 14 residues. The V and J ends lost 5 bases and 5 bases, in that order; junction bases with no gene match: 8. CDR1 is MNHEY and CDR2 is SVGAGI in the germline V gene. The CDR3 coding sequence is TGTGCCAGCAGTAGGTCCAGGGGGAGGACTGAAGCTTTCTTT. Protein: CASSRSRGRTEAFF.

The J gene is TRBJ2-7, the V gene TRBV4-3; 12 positions match TRBD2. Germline CDR1 LGHNA, CDR2 YSLEER. Trimming removed 3 bases from V and 0 bases from J; junction bases left unmatched: 9. There are 18 residues in the CDR3. The DNA of the CDR3 is TGCGCCAGCAGCCAGGCCCTAGCGGGAGGGCCAGTCTCCTACGAGCAGTACTTC. This gives the protein CASSQALAGGPVSYEQYF.

This chain links TRBV7-3 with TRBJ2-3, with 15 positions matching TRBD2. The germline gives CDR1 SGHTA, CDR2 FQGTGA. This CDR3 has 18 residues. The junction had 5 bases not matched to a gene; V was cut back by 3 bases and J by 1 base. Written as DNA, the CDR3 is TGTGCCAGCAGCTTCGGGACTAGCGGGGGGATGGGCACAGATACGCAGTATTTT. Amino acid sequence: CASSFGTSGGMGTDTQYF.

V usage is TRBV18 and J usage is TRBJ1-6, with 7 bases fitting TRBD1. The J segment lost 3 bases and the V segment lost 6 bases, leaving 5 bases of the junction unmatched. The CDR3 has 15 amino acids. Germline CDR1 is KGHSH and CDR2 is LQKENI. The CDR3 region has the DNA TGTGCCAGCTCTGTACAGGGGAACTATAATTCACCCCTCCACTTT. It translates to CASSVQGNYNSPLHF.

In its sample, this clone was seen a few times. The chain carries TRBV6-5 and TRBJ1-6; D remains unclear. V was trimmed by 0 bases and J by 7 bases, leaving 13 bases between them. Germline CDR1 MNHEY, CDR2 SVGAGI. The CDR3 extends over 16 amino acids. For the CDR3, the DNA is TGTGCCAGCAGTTACTCTCCGTCCACGAGGAATTCACCCCTCCACTTT. Translating gives CASSYSPSTRNSPLHF.

This clone was counted between two and nine times. The same CDR3 can be traced to other DNA sequences in this sample. The chain recombines TRBV10-3 with TRBJ1-5; D not certain. The length of the CDR3 is 15 residues. V was pared by 0 bases and J by 0 bases, with 6 bases between. Germline CDR1 and CDR2: ENHRY and SYGVKD. CDR3 bases: TGTGCCATCAGTGAGTCCGGGCTTAGCAATCAGCCCCAGCATTTT. Translated: CAISESGLSNQPQHF.

Worth noting for this clone: The sample has other DNA sequences that encode this CDR3 too. This chain links TRBV10-2 with TRBJ2-5; D is unresolved. The J call may be in error: the DNA end matches TRBJ2-7 better. The CDR3 spans 11 residues. Germline lookup yields CDR1 WSHSY and CDR2 SAAADI. The CDR3 DNA reads as TGCGCCAGCAGTGGGAACTACGAGCAGTACTTC. Its translation: CASSGNYEQYF.

V and J are TRBV21-1 and TRBJ2-7. TRBV21-1 is designated a pseudogene. The CDR3 totals 14 residues. The chain's CDR3 is CASSKSWPTHEQYF. The CDR3 DNA is TGTGCCAGCAGCAAATCCTGGCCTACCCACGAGCAGTACTTC.

This clone was detected only once. V usage is TRBV30 and J usage is TRBJ2-5; no clear D gene. V lost 2 bases and J 1 base, leaving 8 bases between the germline ends. The CDR3 sequence is 13 residues long. CDR1 GTSNPN and CDR2 SVGIG come from the germline V gene (reference sequence). In nucleotides, the CDR3 is TGTGCCTGGAGTCGGTCCGTCCAAGAGACCCAGTACTTC. This encodes CAWSRSVQETQYF.

The V call is TRBV21-1, the J call TRBJ1-1. TRBV21-1 constitutes a pseudogene. This CDR3 region has 15 residues. DNA for the CDR3: TGTGCCAGCAGCAAAGACGGGATCAGGAACACTGAAGCTTTCTTT. Protein sequence: CASSKDGIRNTEAFF.

The chain carries TRBV6-1 and TRBJ1-2; tentatively, D is TRBD1 (6 bases). This CDR3 spans 14 amino acids. Germline V gene data show CDR1 as MNHNS and CDR2 as SASEGT. Trimming stripped 6 bases from V and 6 bases from J, with 17 bases between. CDR3 nucleotide sequence: TGTGCCAGCAGACCCACAGGGAATTCTGATGGCTACACCTTC. Protein sequence: CASRPTGNSDGYTF.

The J gene is TRBJ1-5, the V gene TRBV27; D might be TRBD1 (5 bases). Trimming stripped 4 bases from V and 4 bases from J, with 20 bases between. Germline V gene data show CDR1 as MNHEY and CDR2 as SMNVEV (reference sequence). The CDR3 loop spans 17 amino acids. The CDR3 nucleotides read TGTGCCAGCAGTTCGGCCACCTGGAGGGGAGGGAATCAGCCCCAGCATTTT. This codes for CASSSATWRGGNQPQHF.

The count of this clone is one. The chain is built from TRBV5-6 and TRBJ2-5; 7 bases are shared with TRBD1. The CDR3 is 15 amino acids. Germline V gives CDR1 SGHDT, CDR2 YYEEEE. V lost 0 bases and J lost 5; bases outside the gene matches: 7. The CDR3 loop reads CASSLEVGGMETQYF. The DNA for the CDR3 is TGTGCCAGCAGCTTGGAGGTAGGGGGCATGGAGACCCAGTACTTC.

The rearrangement links TRBV7-2 to TRBJ2-7; a possible D gene is TRBD2 (5 bases). This CDR3 region has 15 residues. The germline V gene has CDR1 SGHTA and CDR2 FQGNSA. The V and J ends lost 3 bases and 2 bases respectively, with 14 bases between them. CDR3 residues: CASSFTLDSAYEQYF. For the CDR3, the DNA is TGTGCCAGCAGCTTTACACTAGATTCGGCCTACGAGCAGTACTTC. The full variable domain, with the rest looked up from reference TRBV7-2 and TRBJ2-7, is GAGVSQSPSNKVTEKGKDVELRCDPISGHTALYWYRQSLGQGLEFLIYFQGNSAPDKSGLPSDRFSAERTGGSVSTLTIQRTQQEDSAVYLCASSFTLDSAYEQYFGPGTRLTVT.

The V call is TRBV28, the J call TRBJ2-3, with 12 bases matching TRBD2. The CDR3 contains 15 residues. V shed 5 bases and J 7 bases; nucleotides not matched to a gene: 7. Per the germline V gene, CDR1 is MDHEN and CDR2 is SYDVKM. CDR3 sequence (DNA): TGTGCCAGCAGTCTAACTAGCGGGGGGTTGAATACGCAGTATTTT. This codes for CASSLTSGGLNTQYF.

This CDR3 reads CASSKRPGTDSGNTIYF. The DNA of the CDR3 is TGCGCCAGCAGCAAAAGGCCCGGGACGGACTCTGGAAACACCATATATTTT. The chain carries TRBV5-1 and TRBJ1-3; D possibly corresponds to TRBD1 (5 bases). Trimming took 4 bases from V and 0 from J, leaving 17 bases between them. The CDR3 consists of 17 residues. Germline V CDR1 and CDR2: SGHRS, YFSETQ.

V is TRBV28 and J is TRBJ1-6; a possible D gene is TRBD1 (5 bases). There are 14 residues in the CDR3. V lost 6 bases, J lost 7 bases, and 13 bases lay in between. Per the germline V gene, CDR1 is MDHEN and CDR2 is SYDVKM. The CDR3 DNA follows: TGTGCCAGCAGCGACAGTCCTCAAAATTCACCCCTCCACTTT. Amino acid sequence: CASSDSPQNSPLHF. The full variable domain, rest sourced from reference TRBV28 and TRBJ1-6, is DVKVTQSSRYLVKRTGEKVFLECVQDMDHENMFWYRQDPGLGLRLIYFSYDVKMKEKGDIPEGYSVSREKKERFSLILESASTNQTSMYLCASSDSPQNSPLHFGNGTRLTVT.

The chain recombines TRBV30 with TRBJ2-1; D possibly corresponds to TRBD2 (6 bases). Germline values: CDR1 GTSNPN, CDR2 SVGIG (reference sequence). The CDR3 sequence is 12 residues long. Trimming pared 5 bases from V and 3 bases from J, leaving 8 bases between. The CDR3 is CAWAGSYNEQFF. The CDR3 DNA sequence: TGTGCCTGGGCGGGGAGCTACAATGAGCAGTTCTTC.

The chain couples TRBV7-6 to TRBJ2-3; D is undetermined. Deletions cut 5 bases from V and 1 base from J, with 13 bases between. The CDR3 covers 15 residues. CDR1 and CDR2 from the germline V gene are SGHVS and FNYEAQ. The CDR3 coding sequence is TGTGCCAGCAGCCTGGCGCGATTGGGCACAGATACGCAGTATTTT. This sequence encodes CASSLARLGTDTQYF.

J is TRBJ1-5 and V is TRBV6-1; 7 bases match TRBD1. Germline V gene data show CDR1 as MNHNS and CDR2 as SASEGT. V lost 6 bases to trimming and J lost 3 bases; unmatched junction nucleotides: 8. This CDR3 is 15 amino acids long. Written as DNA, the CDR3 is TGTGCCAGCAGATCTCAGGGGGTTAACAATCAGCCCCAGCATTTT. Encoded protein: CASRSQGVNNQPQHF.

The chain recombines TRBV19 with TRBJ1-4, with D possibly matching TRBD1 (6 bases). CDR1 and CDR2 (germline): LNHDA, SQIVND (reference sequence). This CDR3 has 15 amino acids. Trimming took off 9 bases at V and 5 bases at J, with 19 bases between the two ends. CDR3 sequence reads: CASRLSRGENEKLFF. CDR3 sequence (DNA): TGTGCCAGCAGGCTTTCGAGGGGGGAGAATGAAAAACTGTTTTTT. Combining the CDR3 with reference TRBV19 and TRBJ1-4 gives the whole variable domain DGGITQSPKYLFRKEGQNVTLSCEQNLNHDAMYWYRQDPGQGLRLIYYSQIVNDFQKGDIAEGYSVSREKKESFPLTVTSAQKNPTAFYLCASRLSRGENEKLFFGSGTQLSVL.

The rearrangement uses TRBV28 and TRBJ2-2; 9 nucleotides line up with TRBD1. The CDR3 contains 16 residues. Trimming took 2 bases from V and 4 from J; bases not matched to a gene: 5. Looked up from germline, CDR1 is MDHEN and CDR2 is SYDVKM. CDR3 in DNA: TGTGCCAGCAGTTTAAATGACAGGGGGATCACCGGGGAGCTGTTTTTT. It specifies CASSLNDRGITGELFF. Based on the CDR3 plus reference TRBV28 and TRBJ2-2, the full variable domain is DVKVTQSSRYLVKRTGEKVFLECVQDMDHENMFWYRQDPGLGLRLIYFSYDVKMKEKGDIPEGYSVSREKKERFSLILESASTNQTSMYLCASSLNDRGITGELFFGEGSRLTVL.

This sequence joins TRBV5-5 and TRBJ1-1; 8 bases line up with TRBD1. Looked up from germline, CDR1 is SGHKS and CDR2 is YYEKEE (reference sequence). CDR3 length: 17 amino acids. V dropped 0 bases and J dropped 4; count of bases not matched to a gene: 11. DNA for the CDR3: TGTGCCAGCAGCTTGGCCGGGGCAGGGGGCGTCGGCACTGAAGCTTTCTTT. Residues: CASSLAGAGGVGTEAFF.

CDR3 coding DNA: TGTGCCAGCAGCCGAACTAGCGAGACCTACAATGAGCAGTTCTTC. This codes for CASSRTSETYNEQFF. The rearrangement joins TRBV9 to TRBJ2-1; TRBD2 aligns across 7 bases. This CDR3 contains 15 residues. The V gene end was trimmed by 4 bases and the J gene end by 2 bases; junction bases not matched to a gene: 6. Germline assignment: CDR1 SGDLS and CDR2 YYNGEE.